These 28 T cell receptor beta chains share one sample of origin, sequenced in a study of vaccination effects on CD4 cells after COVID-19. Their specific antigens are unknown. Some clones are missing from TCRdb's copy, which holds only in-frame ones; the method was immunoSEQ multiplex PCR. This table has about 34,000 clones, around 74% appearing once. Culture lasted about ten days before CD4+ T cell isolation. The person acquired a PCR-confirmed SARS-CoV-2 infection between March and December 2020. As their vaccination, participants received two doses of either BNT162b2 or mRNA-1273. The sequences come from CD4+ T cells from PBMCs cultured without peptide, collected after COVID-19 vaccination. The receptor source for this set is a human donor who had a prior SARS-CoV-2 infection.

J is TRBJ2-1 and V is TRBV5-1; 10 bases line up with TRBD2. There are 18 residues in the CDR3. V shed 1 base and J 7 bases; nucleotides not matched to a gene: 14. Looked up from germline, CDR1 is SGHRS and CDR2 is YFSETQ. CDR3 amino acids: CASSLWGDQAGGPNEQFF. CDR3 DNA: TGCGCCAGCAGCTTGTGGGGTGACCAAGCGGGGGGGCCTAATGAGCAGTTCTTC.

The table lists this clone with a few counts. V usage is TRBV28 and J usage is TRBJ1-5; maybe TRBD1 (5 bases). The CDR3 contains 14 residues. The ends were cut back, 7 bases at V and 9 bases at J, with 19 bases in the middle. The germline V gene encodes CDR1 MDHEN and CDR2 SYDVKM. CDR3 residues: CASTFSRGDRPQHF. The CDR3 DNA reads as TGTGCCAGCACCTTCAGCCGGGGGGATAGGCCCCAGCATTTT.

This rearrangement joins TRBV9 to TRBJ2-2, with D tentatively TRBD1 or TRBD2 (5 bases each). Trimming removed 6 bases from V and 1 base from J, with 13 bases in between. Germline CDR1 reads SGDLS; CDR2 reads YYNGEE. This CDR3 contains 15 residues. The CDR3 DNA sequence: TGTGCCAGCAATAGAGGGGATGTGAACACCGGGGAGCTGTTTTTT. Its translation: CASNRGDVNTGELFF.

The J gene is TRBJ2-7, the V gene TRBV5-1; either TRBD1 or TRBD2 may fit D (5 bases each). In germline, CDR1 is SGHRS, CDR2 YFSETQ. Trimming pared 3 bases from V and 3 bases from J, leaving 13 bases between. The CDR3 is made up of 14 amino acids. CDR3 DNA: TGCGCCAGCAGCTACGTGTCAGGGAGCTACGAGCAGTACTTC. Its translation is CASSYVSGSYEQYF.

This clone appeared once. The V gene is TRBV13, the J gene TRBJ2-5; no reliable D call. The V gene lost 4 bases and the J gene lost 5 bases, with 11 bases spanning the gap. This CDR3 spans 13 amino acids. Germline loops: CDR1 PRHDT, CDR2 FYEKMQ (reference sequence). The CDR3 sequence is CASSSYSQETQYF. DNA for the CDR3: TGTGCCAGCAGCTCTTACAGTCAGGAGACCCAGTACTTC.

V usage is TRBV7-9 and J usage is TRBJ2-7; no definite D call. Trimming pared 5 bases from V and 3 bases from J, leaving 11 bases between. CDR3 length equals 13 residues. Germline V gene sequence: CDR1 SEHNR, CDR2 FQNEAQ (reference sequence). CDR3 sequence reads: CASSPGVIYEQYF. The CDR3 DNA follows: TGTGCCAGCAGCCCGGGCGTAATCTACGAGCAGTACTTC.

This chain uses TRBV11-3 with TRBJ1-1; the D is unclear. The germline V gene has CDR1 SGHNT and CDR2 YENEEA. This CDR3 spans 16 amino acids. Trimming cost V 7 bases and J 0 bases, with 18 bases left between them. CDR3 region: CASKTDPFGMNTEAFF. CDR3 bases: TGTGCCAGCAAGACGGACCCATTCGGGATGAACACTGAAGCTTTCTTT.

The chain carries TRBV18 and TRBJ2-2, with 10 bases fitting TRBD1. The CDR3 runs 17 residues. Germline trimming cut 5 bases from V and 4 bases from J; bases unmatched to any gene: 10. Germline-derived CDR1 and CDR2 are KGHSH and LQKENI. The CDR3 nucleotides read TGTGCCAGCTCATCCGGACAGGGGGTTTCGTTCACCGGGGAGCTGTTTTTT. Its translation: CASSSGQGVSFTGELFF.

The chain couples TRBV7-8 to TRBJ2-1, with 10 positions matching TRBD2. CDR3 size: 17 residues. V trimming: 4 bases; J trimming: 0 bases; junction bases outside the gene matches: 6. CDR1 and CDR2 from the germline V gene are SGHVS and FQNEAQ. The CDR3, as DNA: TGTGCCAGCAGCTCGGAGACTAGCGGGCACTCCTACAATGAGCAGTTCTTC. Residues: CASSSETSGHSYNEQFF.

The chain joins TRBV2 to TRBJ2-5, with D perhaps matching TRBD2 (5 bases). V was pared by 4 bases and J by 5 bases, with 17 bases between. This CDR3 spans 15 amino acids. The V gene's germline CDR1 is SNHLY and CDR2 FYNNEI. CDR3 residues: CASSGRGQPGETQYF. CDR3 in DNA: TGTGCCAGCAGTGGGCGAGGGCAGCCTGGGGAGACCCAGTACTTC.

The V and J genes are TRBV2 and TRBJ2-7; D perhaps matches TRBD2 (6 bases). From germline, CDR1 is SNHLY and CDR2 FYNNEI. Deletions cut 9 bases from V and 5 bases from J, with 20 bases between. The CDR3 runs 14 residues. CDR3 in DNA: TGTGCCAGTAATGGAGGGGCAGGGACCCACGAGCAGTACTTC. Translation: CASNGGAGTHEQYF.

The chain recombines TRBV3-1 (or the pseudogene TRBV3-2) with TRBJ1-6; TRBD1 is a possible D gene (5 bases). V was cut by 2 bases and J by 10 bases, with 18 bases left in between. The CDR3 is 16 amino acids. Germline loops: CDR1 LGHDT, CDR2 YNNKEL (reference sequence). The CDR3 DNA is TGTGCCAGCAGCCAAACCGTGCAGGGTTATAGCTCACCCCTCCACTTT. Protein: CASSQTVQGYSSPLHF.

The chain carries TRBV5-1 and TRBJ2-5; 7 bases line up with TRBD2. The length of the CDR3 is 15 residues. Germline V gene data show CDR1 as SGHRS and CDR2 as YFSETQ. With 4 bases clipped from V and 6 bases from J, the junction kept 12 bases outside the gene matches. The CDR3 sequence is CASSPGTTPRKTQYF. The CDR3 DNA reads TGCGCCAGCAGCCCCGGGACTACCCCCCGAAAGACCCAGTACTTC.

This clone occurred a few times. V usage is TRBV9 and J usage is TRBJ1-3, with unresolved D. Trimming cost V 0 bases and J 0 bases, with 7 bases left between them. Germline V CDR1 and CDR2: SGDLS, YYNGEE. This CDR3 region has 15 residues. The CDR3 sequence: CASSVGVRSGNTIYF. The CDR3 DNA reads TGTGCCAGCAGCGTAGGAGTCCGCTCTGGAAACACCATATATTTT. Complete variable domain (other parts from reference TRBV9 and TRBJ1-3): DSGVTQTPKHLITATGQRVTLRCSPRSGDLSVYWYQQSLDQGLQFLIQYYNGEERAKGNILERFSAQQFPDLHSELNLSSLELGDSALYFCASSVGVRSGNTIYFGEGSWLTVV.

CDR3 coding DNA: TGTGCCAGCAGGGACAGGTCCAAGACCCAGTACTTC. It translates to CASRDRSKTQYF. The genes are TRBV7-9 and TRBJ2-5; 7 nucleotides align to TRBD1. From germline, CDR1 is SEHNR and CDR2 FQNEAQ (reference sequence). The CDR3 has 12 residues. V gave up 6 bases and J gave up 6 bases; unmatched junction bases: 4.

This clone was detected only once. The V and J genes are TRBV5-1 and TRBJ2-7; no definite D call. The CDR3 sequence is 14 residues long. Per germline, CDR1 SGHRS and CDR2 YFSETQ. Trimming pared 4 bases from V and 5 bases from J, leaving 16 bases between. CDR3 protein: CASSPDGQVHEQYF. For the CDR3, the DNA is TGCGCCAGCAGCCCGGACGGGCAGGTCCACGAGCAGTACTTC.

The chain has TRBV7-2 and TRBJ2-7, with D maybe TRBD2 (6 bases). CDR3 length: 13 amino acids. V was shortened by 8 bases and J by 0 bases, with 11 bases between the two germline ends. Looked up from germline, CDR1 is SGHTA and CDR2 is FQGNSA. The CDR3 protein is CASCPDYSYEQYF. In DNA form, the CDR3 reads TGTGCCAGCTGTCCGGACTACTCCTACGAGCAGTACTTC.

The CDR3 sequence: CASSEWPSTDTQYF. Here the CDR3 DNA reads TGTGCCAGTAGTGAATGGCCTAGCACAGATACGCAGTATTTT. The chain uses TRBV19 and TRBJ2-3; D uncertain. There are 14 residues in the CDR3. Per the germline V gene, CDR1 is LNHDA and CDR2 is SQIVND (reference sequence). V was clipped by 5 bases and J by 0 bases, with 9 bases between them.

This clone appeared a few times. This sequence joins TRBV5-1 and TRBJ1-6; D ambiguous. The CDR3 consists of 15 residues. In germline, CDR1 is SGHRS, CDR2 YFSETQ. Trimming stripped 5 bases from V and 7 bases from J, with 16 bases between. The CDR3 DNA reads as TGCGCCAGCAGTTCCTCCGGACTCCTAAATTCACCCCTCCACTTT. Its translation is CASSSSGLLNSPLHF.

The chain recombines TRBV14 with TRBJ1-1; 7 nucleotides align to TRBD1. The CDR3 has 13 amino acids. V lost 1 base and J lost 9; bases outside the gene matches: 5. Germline values: CDR1 SGHDN, CDR2 FVKESK. The chain's CDR3 is CASSQGDRVKAFF. The CDR3, as DNA: TGTGCCAGCAGCCAAGGGGACAGAGTAAAAGCTTTCTTT.

V is TRBV12-3 or TRBV12-4 and J is TRBJ1-3; tentatively, D is TRBD1 (5 bases). This CDR3 spans 13 amino acids. The germline V and J ends were trimmed by 5 bases and 1 base, with 6 bases remaining between them. The CDR3 spells CASSQGSGNTIYF. The CDR3 DNA follows: TGTGCCAGCAGTCAGGGTTCTGGAAACACCATATATTTT.

Only a few counts were recorded for this clone. The rearrangement joins TRBV7-3 to TRBJ2-5, with a possible D match to TRBD1 (7 bases). Trimming removed 11 bases from V and 5 bases from J, with 18 bases in between. CDR1 and CDR2 from the germline V gene are SGHTA and FQGTGA. This CDR3 has 13 residues. This CDR3 is CASARGAGETQYF. CDR3 bases: TGTGCCTCCGCCAGGGGGGCGGGGGAGACCCAGTACTTC.

The chain combines TRBV18 with TRBJ2-7; 8 bases agree with TRBD2. Germline loops: CDR1 KGHSH, CDR2 LQKENI. J gave up 4 bases and V 3 bases, and 5 bases lay outside the gene matches. The CDR3 totals 14 residues. The CDR3 sequence: CASSPAAGEYEQYF. CDR3 in DNA: TGTGCCAGCTCACCTGCAGCGGGGGAATACGAGCAGTACTTC.

The V and J genes are TRBV6-5 and TRBJ1-5; no clear D gene. The V end lost 6 bases, the J end lost 1 base, and 13 bases lay between the germline ends. The CDR3 is 15 residues long. Germline V gene lookup returns CDR1 MNHEY and CDR2 SVGAGI. CDR3 loop: CASRLRWESNQPQHF. For the CDR3, the DNA is TGTGCCAGCAGATTGAGGTGGGAGAGCAATCAGCCCCAGCATTTT.

This clone was seen more than once but under ten times. This sequence joins TRBV18 and TRBJ1-3; D uncertain. The CDR3 contains 13 residues. Trimming stripped 3 bases from V and 4 bases from J, with 7 bases between. CDR1 is KGHSH and CDR2 is LQKENI in the germline V gene. CDR3 bases: TGTGCCAGCTCACCGCGAAGGGGAAACACCATATATTTT. It specifies CASSPRRGNTIYF.

V gene TRBV19 combines with J gene TRBJ2-5; 14 nucleotides match TRBD2. Germline V lookup: CDR1 LNHDA, CDR2 SQIVND (reference sequence). The CDR3 is 15 residues long. With V trimmed by 3 bases and J by 4 bases, 1 base remained unmatched. The CDR3 DNA follows: TGTGCCAGTAGTATGGGACTAGCGGGAGTAGAGACCCAGTACTTC. Encoded protein: CASSMGLAGVETQYF.

The table lists this clone with a few counts. V is TRBV4-1 and J is TRBJ2-7; 10 bases agree with TRBD2. Germline V lookup: CDR1 MGHRA, CDR2 YSYEKL. The CDR3 runs to 15 residues. Trimming removed 0 bases from V and 3 bases from J; junction bases left unmatched: 2. Here the CDR3 DNA reads TGCGCCAGCAGCCAAGACTCTAGCGGGGGCTACGAGCAGTACTTC. Translating gives CASSQDSSGGYEQYF.

The V and J genes are TRBV9 and TRBJ2-1, with D possibly TRBD2 on 6 matching bases. The CDR3 runs to 18 residues. Germline values: CDR1 SGDLS, CDR2 YYNGEE. V shed 1 base and J shed 3 bases, with 20 bases lying between them. The DNA of the CDR3 is TGTGCCAGCAGCGTAAGTCAAAAACTGGGACTTCACTACAATGAGCAGTTCTTC. It translates to CASSVSQKLGLHYNEQFF.